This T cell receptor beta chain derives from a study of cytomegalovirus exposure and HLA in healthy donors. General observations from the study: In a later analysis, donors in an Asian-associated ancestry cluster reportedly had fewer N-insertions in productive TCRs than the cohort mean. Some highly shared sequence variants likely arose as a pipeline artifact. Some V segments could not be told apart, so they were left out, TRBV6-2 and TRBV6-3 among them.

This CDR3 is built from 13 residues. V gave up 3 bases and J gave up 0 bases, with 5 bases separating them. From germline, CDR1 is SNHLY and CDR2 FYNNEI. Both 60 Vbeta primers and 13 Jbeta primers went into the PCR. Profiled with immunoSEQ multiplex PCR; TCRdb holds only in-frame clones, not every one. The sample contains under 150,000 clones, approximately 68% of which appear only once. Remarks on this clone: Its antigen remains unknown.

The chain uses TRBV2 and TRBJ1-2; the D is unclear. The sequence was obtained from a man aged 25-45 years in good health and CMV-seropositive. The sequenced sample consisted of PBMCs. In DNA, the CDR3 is TGTGCCAGCAGTGACGGAGCTAACTATGGCTACACCTTC. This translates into CASSDGANYGYTF.